This entry lists 29 T cell receptor beta chains sequenced from one sample in a study of cytomegalovirus exposure and HLA in healthy donors. The PCR employed 60 Vbeta primers together with 13 Jbeta primers. Clones were read by immunoSEQ multiplex PCR, and TCRdb kept only the in-frame ones, dropping some. The sample includes more than 100,000 clones, over 70% of them seen just once. The specimen sequenced was PBMCs. Source of these receptors: a woman between 18 and 30 years old in good health and CMV-seronegative.

The chain employs TRBV5-1 and TRBJ1-2; D is perhaps TRBD1 (5 bases). CDR1 is SGHRS and CDR2 is YFSETQ in the germline V gene. This CDR3 contains 15 residues. V was pared by 0 bases and J by 7 bases, with 16 bases between. The CDR3 loop is CASSLARGGRVGYTF. The CDR3, as DNA: TGCGCCAGCAGCTTGGCCCGGGGGGGTCGGGTTGGCTACACCTTC.

J is TRBJ1-1 and V is TRBV7-9; D is ambiguous. The CDR3 consists of 13 residues. The V end was cut by 5 bases, the J end by 11 bases, with 18 bases between. The germline V gene has CDR1 SEHNR and CDR2 FQNEAQ (reference sequence). CDR3 DNA sequence: TGTGCCAGCAGCCCCGGAGACGCGTCCGGGGCTTTCTTT. Protein: CASSPGDASGAFF.

This chain uses TRBV5-1 with TRBJ2-3; the D is unclear. This CDR3 region has 13 residues. Germline V gene lookup returns CDR1 SGHRS and CDR2 YFSETQ. V was pared by 4 bases and J by 5 bases, with 11 bases between. The CDR3 DNA follows: TGCGCCAGCAGCCCTCGCATAGTAGATACGCAGTATTTT. It translates to CASSPRIVDTQYF.

This clone has only one observation. V gene TRBV5-4 combines with J gene TRBJ1-2; the D is unclear. Trimming left V 0 bases short and J 7 bases short, with 19 bases between. Germline loops: CDR1 SGHNT, CDR2 YYREEE (reference sequence). CDR3 length: 16 residues. The CDR3 nucleotides read TGTGCCAGCAGCTTGGGGGAAGGGTGGAGGGCACGTGGCTACACCTTC. Translated, it gives CASSLGEGWRARGYTF. The full variable domain, with the rest looked up from reference TRBV5-4 and TRBJ1-2, is ETGVTQSPTHLIKTRGQQVTLRCSSQSGHNTVSWYQQALGQGPQFIFQYYREEENGRGNFPPRFSGLQFPNYSSELNVNALELDDSALYLCASSLGEGWRARGYTFGSGTRLTVV.

The chain uses TRBV7-9 and TRBJ2-5, with D uncertain. Germline loops: CDR1 SEHNR, CDR2 FQNEAQ (reference sequence). CDR3 length: 12 amino acids. Trimming pared 5 bases from V and 1 base from J, leaving 5 bases between. CDR3 region: CASSIGQETQYF. DNA for the CDR3: TGTGCCAGCAGCATCGGCCAAGAGACCCAGTACTTC.

The chain recombines TRBV6-5 with TRBJ2-7; 13 bases match TRBD2. The junction had 4 bases not matched to a gene; V was cut back by 8 bases and J by 6 bases. This CDR3 is built from 13 residues. The V gene's germline CDR1 is MNHEY and CDR2 SVGAGI. CDR3 sequence (DNA): TGTGCCAGCCGACTAGCGGGAGGTCTCGAGCAGTACTTC. As protein: CASRLAGGLEQYF.

This chain's CDR3 is CATSRDGRNLPQHF. For the CDR3, the DNA is TGTGCCACCAGCAGAGATGGGCGCAACCTCCCCCAGCATTTT. V gene TRBV15 combines with J gene TRBJ1-5, with D unclear. The V and J ends lost 0 bases and 10 bases respectively, with 13 bases between them. This CDR3 contains 14 residues. Germline assignment: CDR1 LNHNV and CDR2 YYDKDF (reference sequence). The full variable domain, rest sourced from reference TRBV15 and TRBJ1-5, is DAMVIQNPRYQVTQFGKPVTLSCSQTLNHNVMYWYQQKSSQAPKLLFHYYDKDFNNEADTPDNFQSRRPNTSFCFLDIRSPGLGDTAMYLCATSRDGRNLPQHFGDGTRLSIL.

As DNA, the CDR3 is TGTGCCAGCAGATGGACAGGGGAGGAAAACACCATATATTTT. This encodes CASRWTGEENTIYF. The chain recombines TRBV7-9 with TRBJ1-3; TRBD1 matches at 9 bases. The CDR3 totals 14 residues. CDR1 SEHNR and CDR2 FQNEAQ come from the germline V gene (reference sequence). V was clipped by 6 bases and J by 6 bases; unmatched bases: 6.

The V and J genes are TRBV4-1 and TRBJ2-3; TRBD2 matches 9 bases. This CDR3 spans 16 amino acids. The V and J ends lost 3 bases and 6 bases, in that order; junction bases with no gene match: 10. The germline gives CDR1 MGHRA, CDR2 YSYEKL. The CDR3 reads CASSHRLADFRDTQYF. The CDR3 region has the DNA TGCGCCAGCAGCCACCGACTAGCGGACTTTAGGGATACGCAGTATTTT.

This clone has only one observation. This chain uses TRBV9 with TRBJ2-3, with D possibly TRBD2 on 6 matching bases. The CDR3 loop spans 15 amino acids. The V and J ends lost 4 bases and 5 bases respectively, with 17 bases between them. CDR1 is SGDLS, CDR2 YYNGEE, per germline. The CDR3 loop is CASSPRDFPGDTQYF. The CDR3, as DNA: TGTGCCAGCAGCCCTCGGGACTTCCCTGGAGATACGCAGTATTTT.

Details on this clone: In the same sample, other DNA sequences code for this CDR3. This chain links TRBV5-4 with TRBJ2-5, with 7 bases identical to TRBD2. Germline V lookup: CDR1 SGHNT, CDR2 YYREEE (reference sequence). The CDR3 has 16 residues. V lost 0 bases to trimming and J lost 4 bases; unmatched junction nucleotides: 9. CDR3 region: CASSLAGGRARETQYF. In nucleotides, the CDR3 is TGTGCCAGCAGCTTGGCCGGGGGGAGGGCCAGAGAGACCCAGTACTTC.

This clone occurred once. The V call is TRBV14, the J call TRBJ1-1; 8 nucleotides align to TRBD1. V shed 4 bases and J 2 bases; nucleotides not matched to a gene: 21. Per the germline V gene, CDR1 is SGHDN and CDR2 is FVKESK. This CDR3 comprises 20 residues. CDR3 amino acids: CASSPLHPPYRTGRNTEAFF. The CDR3, as DNA: TGTGCCAGCAGCCCCCTACATCCCCCTTACCGGACAGGGAGAAACACTGAAGCTTTCTTT.

The chain couples TRBV6-5 to TRBJ1-1, with D unclear. The CDR3 is 13 residues long. The germline V gene has CDR1 MNHEY and CDR2 SVGAGI. V was pared by 7 bases and J by 4 bases, with 13 bases between. This chain's CDR3 is CASTRSSSTEAFF. The CDR3 region has the DNA TGTGCCAGCACCCGGTCTTCGAGCACTGAAGCTTTCTTT.

The CDR3 DNA follows: TGTGCCAGCAGCTTCCTTGGGGGCGGTGTACATGGCTACACCTTC. Its translation: CASSFLGGGVHGYTF. The J gene is TRBJ1-2, the V gene TRBV7-9; possibly TRBD1 for D (6 bases). The CDR3 runs to 15 residues. Germline V gene data show CDR1 as SEHNR and CDR2 as FQNEAQ (reference sequence). Trimming stripped 3 bases from V and 6 bases from J, with 17 bases between.

The chain joins TRBV5-4 to TRBJ2-4; 11 bases align to TRBD2. V trimming: 1 base; J trimming: 7 bases; junction bases outside the gene matches: 7. Looked up from germline, CDR1 is SGHNT and CDR2 is YYREEE (reference sequence). This CDR3 contains 16 residues. CDR3 sequence reads: CASSLLTSGMGNIQYF. As DNA, the CDR3 is TGTGCCAGCAGCTTGTTGACTAGCGGGATGGGGAACATTCAGTACTTC. Complete variable domain (other parts from reference TRBV5-4 and TRBJ2-4): ETGVTQSPTHLIKTRGQQVTLRCSSQSGHNTVSWYQQALGQGPQFIFQYYREEENGRGNFPPRFSGLQFPNYSSELNVNALELDDSALYLCASSLLTSGMGNIQYFGAGTRLSVL.

The chain employs TRBV4-2 and TRBJ2-2; 9 bases match TRBD2. Germline loops: CDR1 LGHNA, CDR2 YNFKEQ. V trimming: 0 bases; J trimming: 8 bases; junction bases outside the gene matches: 7. This CDR3 contains 16 residues. Here the CDR3 reads CASSQEKAGGWGELFF. The CDR3 DNA follows: TGTGCCAGCAGCCAAGAAAAGGCGGGAGGGTGGGGGGAGCTGTTTTTT.

This chain uses TRBV4-1 with TRBJ1-2, with D maybe TRBD1 (6 bases). The CDR3 has 18 residues. Trimming stripped 2 bases from V and 4 bases from J, with 23 bases between. Germline CDR1 is MGHRA and CDR2 is YSYEKL. The CDR3 region has the DNA TGCGCCAGCAGCCAAAGCCACGGCGGGTCAGGGGCACCCTATGGCTACACCTTC. This encodes CASSQSHGGSGAPYGYTF.

This clone was observed a single time. This sequence joins TRBV27 and TRBJ2-2, with D possibly being TRBD1 (5 bases). The CDR3 runs 13 residues. Deletions cut 5 bases from V and 4 bases from J, with 8 bases between. CDR1 MNHEY and CDR2 SMNVEV come from the germline V gene (reference sequence). The CDR3 loop reads CASSLRGTGELFF. The CDR3 DNA sequence: TGTGCCAGCAGTCTAAGGGGCACCGGGGAGCTGTTTTTT.

This chain links TRBV13 with TRBJ1-5; 8 bases align to TRBD1. V shed 5 bases and J 2 bases; nucleotides not matched to a gene: 2. This CDR3 is built from 14 residues. Germline CDR1 and CDR2: PRHDT and FYEKMQ (reference sequence). CDR3 sequence: CASSLGQGNQPQHF. Written as DNA, the CDR3 is TGTGCCAGCAGCCTGGGACAGGGCAATCAGCCCCAGCATTTT.

Only one count was recorded for this clone. V is TRBV6-1 and J is TRBJ2-5, with TRBD2 identical over 10 bases. Germline V gene data show CDR1 as MNHNS and CDR2 as SASEGT. The CDR3 has 16 amino acids. V dropped 4 bases and J dropped 5; count of bases not matched to a gene: 10. The CDR3 bases are TGTGCCAGCAGTGGGGGCTGGTTAGCGGGAGGCGAGACCCAGTACTTC. Its protein product is CASSGGWLAGGETQYF.

This clone appeared a few times. The V call is TRBV18, the J call TRBJ1-5; D is uncertain. The length of the CDR3 is 14 residues. Germline CDR1 KGHSH, CDR2 LQKENI. Trimming stripped 0 bases from V and 0 bases from J, with 3 bases between. The CDR3 here is CASSPPFSNQPQHF. The CDR3 bases are TGTGCCAGCTCACCACCCTTTAGCAATCAGCCCCAGCATTTT.

The chain has TRBV18 and TRBJ1-2; D perhaps matches TRBD1 (6 bases). This CDR3 is 13 amino acids long. The V end lost 3 bases, the J end lost 8 bases, and 13 bases lay between the germline ends. The germline CDR1 and CDR2 sequences are KGHSH and LQKENI. In DNA, the CDR3 is TGTGCCAGCTCACCGGCGCGGACAGTGGGCTACACCTTC. It encodes CASSPARTVGYTF.

The chain is built from TRBV29-1 and TRBJ1-2, with 9 bases fitting TRBD1. CDR1 and CDR2 (germline): SQVTM, ANQGSEA. V lost 3 bases to trimming and J lost 1 base; unmatched junction nucleotides: 3. CDR3 length equals 14 residues. This CDR3 reads CSVETGGYNYGYTF. CDR3 DNA sequence: TGCAGCGTTGAGACAGGGGGGTATAACTATGGCTACACCTTC.

V gene TRBV5-1 combines with J gene TRBJ2-7; 10 bases map to TRBD2. CDR1 is SGHRS, CDR2 YFSETQ, per germline. Trimming removed 4 bases from V and 3 bases from J; junction bases left unmatched: 7. The CDR3 has 15 amino acids. The chain's CDR3 is CASSRTSGGDYEQYF. The CDR3, as DNA: TGCGCCAGCAGCCGGACTAGCGGAGGGGACTACGAGCAGTACTTC.

This chain joins TRBV29-1 and TRBJ2-1; D possibly corresponds to TRBD1 (5 bases). The CDR3 length is 14 residues. Trimming pared 7 bases from V and 0 bases from J, leaving 13 bases between. The germline CDR1 and CDR2 sequences are SQVTM and ANQGSEA. CDR3 in amino acids: CSGRGHSSYNEQFF. CDR3 sequence (DNA): TGCAGCGGGCGAGGACATAGCTCCTACAATGAGCAGTTCTTC.

This CDR3 is CASSLGAGEAFF. CDR3 nucleotide sequence: TGCGCCAGCAGCTTGGGGGCAGGGGAAGCTTTCTTT. This chain links TRBV5-1 with TRBJ1-1, with TRBD1 as a possible D gene (5 bases). The CDR3 spans 12 residues. CDR1 SGHRS and CDR2 YFSETQ come from the germline V gene. Trimming took off 0 bases at V and 8 bases at J, with 8 bases between the two ends.

The chain is built from TRBV7-2 and TRBJ2-7; 12 bases line up with TRBD2. Trimming at V came to 6 bases and at J to 3 bases, leaving 6 bases not matched to a gene. The CDR3 runs to 15 residues. The germline V gene encodes CDR1 SGHTA and CDR2 FQGNSA. CDR3 residues: CASSLTSGSFYEQYF. CDR3 coding DNA: TGTGCCAGCAGTTTGACTAGCGGGAGCTTCTACGAGCAGTACTTC.

The rearrangement joins TRBV19 to TRBJ2-7; 7 bases fit TRBD1. With 3 bases clipped from V and 0 bases from J, the junction kept 5 bases outside the gene matches. CDR1 LNHDA and CDR2 SQIVND come from the germline V gene (reference sequence). The CDR3 has 15 amino acids. The CDR3 sequence is CASSISTGDSYEQYF. Here the CDR3 DNA reads TGTGCCAGTAGTATCTCCACAGGGGACTCCTACGAGCAGTACTTC.

V and J are TRBV7-8 and TRBJ2-3; the D gene is possibly TRBD1 (6 bases). The CDR3 consists of 17 residues. The V end lost 5 bases, the J end lost 3 bases, and 21 bases lay between the germline ends. CDR1 is SGHVS and CDR2 is FQNEAQ in the germline V gene. For the CDR3, the DNA is TGTGCCAGCAGCCCCAACAGGGTTGAGGGTCGGACAGATACGCAGTATTTT. Residues: CASSPNRVEGRTDTQYF.